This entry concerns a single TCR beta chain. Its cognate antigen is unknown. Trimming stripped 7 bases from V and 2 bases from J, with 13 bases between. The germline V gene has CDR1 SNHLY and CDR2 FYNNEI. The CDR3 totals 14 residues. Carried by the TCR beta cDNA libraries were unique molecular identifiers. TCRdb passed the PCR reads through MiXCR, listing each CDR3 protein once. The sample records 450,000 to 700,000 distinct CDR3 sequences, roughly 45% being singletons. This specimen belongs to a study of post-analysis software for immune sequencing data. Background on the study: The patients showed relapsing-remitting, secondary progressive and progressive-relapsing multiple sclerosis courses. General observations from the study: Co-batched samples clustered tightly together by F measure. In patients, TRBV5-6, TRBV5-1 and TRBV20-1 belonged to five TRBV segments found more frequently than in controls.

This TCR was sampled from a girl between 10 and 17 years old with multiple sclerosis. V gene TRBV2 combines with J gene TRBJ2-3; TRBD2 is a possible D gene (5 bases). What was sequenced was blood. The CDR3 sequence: CASKLRAATDTQYF. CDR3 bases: TGTGCCAGCAAATTGAGAGCGGCCACAGATACGCAGTATTTT.